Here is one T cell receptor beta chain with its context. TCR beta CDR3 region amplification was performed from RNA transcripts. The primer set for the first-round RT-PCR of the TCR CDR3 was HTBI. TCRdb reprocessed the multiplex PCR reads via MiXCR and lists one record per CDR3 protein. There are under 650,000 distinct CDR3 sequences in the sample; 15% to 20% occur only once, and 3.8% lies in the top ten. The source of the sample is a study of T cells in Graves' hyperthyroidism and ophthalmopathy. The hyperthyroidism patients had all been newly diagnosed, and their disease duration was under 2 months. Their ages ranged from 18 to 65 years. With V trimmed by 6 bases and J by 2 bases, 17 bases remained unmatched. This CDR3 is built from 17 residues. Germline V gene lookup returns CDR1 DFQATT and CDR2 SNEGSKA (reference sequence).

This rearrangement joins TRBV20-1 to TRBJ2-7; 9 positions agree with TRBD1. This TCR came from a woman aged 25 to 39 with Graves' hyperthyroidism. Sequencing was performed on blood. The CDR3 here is CSATRLKSGTGPYEQYF. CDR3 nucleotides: TGCAGTGCCACCCGCCTTAAGTCGGGGACAGGGCCCTACGAGCAGTACTTC.